Shown below are 24 T cell receptor beta chains from a single sample sequenced in a study of shared clonotypes between healthy human individuals. Terminally differentiated effector memory CD45RA+ cells were left out of the naive CD8 fraction, which was CD45RO-negative and positively selected for CCR7. TCRdb's table, derived via immunoSEQ multiplex PCR, lists solely in-frame clones and lacks some. Among about 2 million clones listed, about 95% were seen once. Sequenced sample: naive CD8+ T cells sorted from blood. The receptors were gathered from a man aged 18-30 years in good health.

V usage is TRBV25-1 and J usage is TRBJ2-7, with 8 bases fitting TRBD1. The CDR3 sequence is 15 residues long. The trim removed 6 bases at V and 4 bases at J, leaving 11 bases unmatched. The germline gives CDR1 MGHDK, CDR2 SYGVNS. CDR3 DNA: TGTGCCAGCAGCCACGGGACAGGTGGAGGTTACGAGCAGTACTTC. It codes for CASSHGTGGGYEQYF.

V usage is TRBV6-1 and J usage is TRBJ2-5; the D call may be TRBD1 or TRBD2 (5 bases each). V was shortened by 1 base and J by 2 bases, with 20 bases between the two germline ends. Germline V gene lookup returns CDR1 MNHNS and CDR2 SASEGT. This CDR3 is 18 amino acids long. The DNA for the CDR3 is TGTGCCAGCAGTGAAGTTCCCGTTCGTAGCGAGGGGCAAGAGACCCAGTACTTC. Amino acid sequence: CASSEVPVRSEGQETQYF.

The gene calls are TRBV19 and TRBJ1-5; D might be TRBD1 (5 bases). Trimming pared 4 bases from V and 6 bases from J, leaving 16 bases between. The germline V gene has CDR1 LNHDA and CDR2 SQIVND (reference sequence). This CDR3 contains 15 residues. In nucleotides, the CDR3 is TGTGCCAGTAGTACCCAATTCGGGGCGACTCAGCCCCAGCATTTT. Translation gives CASSTQFGATQPQHF.

The CDR3 here is CASSSTGGSYGYTF. CDR3 DNA: TGTGCCAGCAGCTCAACCGGAGGAAGCTATGGCTACACCTTC. This chain links TRBV6-5 with TRBJ1-2; D is ambiguous. Per the germline V gene, CDR1 is MNHEY and CDR2 is SVGAGI. Trimming took 6 bases from V and 4 from J, leaving 15 bases between them. This CDR3 has 14 amino acids.

CDR3 loop: CASSEGTGWEEPQHF. The CDR3 bases are TGTGCCAGCAGCGAGGGGACAGGGTGGGAAGAGCCCCAGCATTTT. V is TRBV9 and J is TRBJ1-5; TRBD1 matches 9 bases. Trimming took 3 bases from V and 8 from J; bases not matched to a gene: 9. The CDR3 covers 15 residues. Per germline, CDR1 SGDLS and CDR2 YYNGEE.

This rearrangement joins TRBV2 to TRBJ2-5; TRBD2 might be the D (5 bases). Looked up from germline, CDR1 is SNHLY and CDR2 is FYNNEI. CDR3 length: 13 residues. Deletions cut 4 bases from V and 5 bases from J, with 11 bases between. The CDR3 bases are TGTGCCAGCAGTGTAGAGCGGTTGGAGACCCAGTACTTC. Amino acids: CASSVERLETQYF.

The CDR3 region is CASSQSQAGEDTQYF. In DNA, the CDR3 is TGTGCCAGCAGCCAAAGTCAGGCGGGAGAGGATACGCAGTATTTT. The V call is TRBV7-9, the J call TRBJ2-3, with 7 positions matching TRBD2. CDR1 is SEHNR and CDR2 is FQNEAQ in the germline V gene (reference sequence). V shed 5 bases, J shed 6 bases, and the junction held 11 bases outside the gene matches. CDR3 length: 15 residues.

The chain has TRBV6-5 and TRBJ2-7; 10 positions match TRBD2. Germline V gene data show CDR1 as MNHEY and CDR2 as SVGAGI. Germline trimming cut 4 bases from V and 2 bases from J; bases unmatched to any gene: 5. This CDR3 has 15 amino acids. Written as DNA, the CDR3 is TGTGCCAGCAGTTTCGGGACTAGCGCGACCTACGAGCAGTACTTC. Translating it yields CASSFGTSATYEQYF.

The chain has TRBV29-1 and TRBJ1-2, with no clear D. CDR3 size: 12 residues. Germline CDR1 is SQVTM and CDR2 is ANQGSEA. With 3 bases removed from V and 4 bases from J, the gap between germline ends came to 9 bases. The CDR3 DNA reads as TGCAGCGTTGATCAGGAGACCTATGGCTACACCTTC. Translating it yields CSVDQETYGYTF.

The chain links TRBV15 to TRBJ2-4; 7 nucleotides match TRBD2. This CDR3 is built from 15 residues. V trimming: 5 bases; J trimming: 8 bases; junction bases outside the gene matches: 12. The V gene's germline CDR1 is LNHNV and CDR2 YYDKDF (reference sequence). CDR3 bases: TGTGCCACCAGCTATTCTAGCGGCCTGGGGGACATTCAGTACTTC. This translates into CATSYSSGLGDIQYF. The complete variable domain, with remaining parts taken from reference TRBV15 and TRBJ2-4, reads DAMVIQNPRYQVTQFGKPVTLSCSQTLNHNVMYWYQQKSSQAPKLLFHYYDKDFNNEADTPDNFQSRRPNTSFCFLDIRSPGLGDTAMYLCATSYSSGLGDIQYFGAGTRLSVL.

J is TRBJ2-7 and V is TRBV15; a weak D match, TRBD1 (5 bases). Germline V gene sequence: CDR1 LNHNV, CDR2 YYDKDF (reference sequence). Deletions cut 4 bases from V and 0 bases from J, with 13 bases between. The CDR3 consists of 15 residues. Here the CDR3 reads CATSTARDTSYEQYF. The CDR3 bases are TGTGCCACCAGCACCGCCAGGGATACCTCCTACGAGCAGTACTTC.

Worth noting for this clone: Other nucleotide sequences in the sample specify the same CDR3. J is TRBJ2-3 and V is TRBV7-9; 12 positions match TRBD2. CDR3 length: 15 residues. V shed 2 bases and J 4 bases; nucleotides not matched to a gene: 1. Germline-derived CDR1 and CDR2 are SEHNR and FQNEAQ (reference sequence). The CDR3 DNA is TGTGCCAGCAGCTTACTAGCGGGAGGGGCAGATACGCAGTATTTT. It codes for CASSLLAGGADTQYF.

This clone was counted a single time. The rearrangement links TRBV30 to TRBJ2-7, with D possibly being TRBD1 (6 bases). Trimming left V 1 base short and J 2 bases short, with 12 bases between. The CDR3 runs 14 residues. The germline V gene has CDR1 GTSNPN and CDR2 SVGIG (reference sequence). The CDR3 protein is CAWSEGDGTYEQYF. CDR3 DNA sequence: TGTGCCTGGAGTGAGGGGGACGGAACCTACGAGCAGTACTTC.

The chain combines TRBV28 with TRBJ2-3; TRBD2 agrees at 8 bases. There are 17 residues in the CDR3. The germline V gene has CDR1 MDHEN and CDR2 SYDVKM. V lost 4 bases to trimming and J lost 1 base; unmatched junction nucleotides: 10. CDR3 sequence reads: CASSSRTSRARTDTQYF. CDR3 sequence (DNA): TGTGCCAGCAGTTCCCGGACTAGCCGCGCCCGCACAGATACGCAGTATTTT. The whole variable domain, remainder taken from reference TRBV28 and TRBJ2-3, is DVKVTQSSRYLVKRTGEKVFLECVQDMDHENMFWYRQDPGLGLRLIYFSYDVKMKEKGDIPEGYSVSREKKERFSLILESASTNQTSMYLCASSSRTSRARTDTQYFGPGTRLTVL.

This clone was counted once. This sequence joins TRBV6-5 and TRBJ2-3; D uncertain. The CDR3 is 15 amino acids. The V end was cut by 4 bases, the J end by 0 bases, with 11 bases between. Germline CDR1 is MNHEY and CDR2 is SVGAGI. This chain's CDR3 is CASSSRVGSTDTQYF. The CDR3 bases are TGTGCCAGCAGTTCTCGGGTGGGAAGCACAGATACGCAGTATTTT.

This chain links TRBV28 with TRBJ1-2; TRBD1 matches at 7 bases. The CDR3 has 14 residues. Germline V CDR1 and CDR2: MDHEN, SYDVKM. V dropped 6 bases and J dropped 8; count of bases not matched to a gene: 12. The chain's CDR3 is CASRLTGDAGGYTF. The CDR3 DNA sequence: TGTGCCAGCAGACTCACAGGGGATGCCGGCGGCTACACCTTC.

CDR3 DNA sequence: TGCAGCGTTGTTCACGGGACAGAAGAAGGCTACACCTTC. It codes for CSVVHGTEEGYTF. The genes are TRBV29-1 and TRBJ1-2; 7 bases line up with TRBD1. The CDR3 is 13 amino acids. J lost 8 bases, V lost 4 bases, and 10 bases had no gene match. Germline loops: CDR1 SQVTM, CDR2 ANQGSEA.

Points on this clone: In the same sample, other DNA sequences code for this CDR3. The chain employs TRBV9 and TRBJ2-7; D possibly corresponds to TRBD1 (5 bases). V gave up 0 bases and J gave up 2 bases, with 9 bases separating them. This CDR3 is built from 14 residues. Germline V CDR1 and CDR2: SGDLS, YYNGEE. The CDR3 DNA reads TGTGCCAGCAGCGTAGGTACAGGCCCCTACGAGCAGTACTTC. Translation gives CASSVGTGPYEQYF.

The V and J genes are TRBV6-5 and TRBJ2-1, with D hard to call. The CDR3 covers 15 residues. Germline lookup yields CDR1 MNHEY and CDR2 SVGAGI. V lost 4 bases to trimming and J lost 0 bases, with 10 bases between them. This CDR3 reads CASSFDRSSYNEQFF. CDR3 DNA: TGTGCCAGCAGTTTCGACCGGAGCTCCTACAATGAGCAGTTCTTC.

The table lists this clone with a count of one. CDR3 loop: CAISGETSGYNEQFF. In DNA, the CDR3 is TGTGCCATCAGTGGGGAGACTAGCGGTTACAATGAGCAGTTCTTC. The gene calls are TRBV10-3 and TRBJ2-1, with 9 positions matching TRBD2. CDR3 length: 15 residues. The J segment lost 4 bases and the V segment lost 4 bases, leaving 5 bases of the junction unmatched. The germline V gene encodes CDR1 ENHRY and CDR2 SYGVKD.

This chain connects TRBV6-1 to TRBJ2-7; D is unresolved. The CDR3 runs to 13 residues. V lost 2 bases and J 4 bases, leaving 9 bases between the germline ends. Germline-derived CDR1 and CDR2 are MNHNS and SASEGT. CDR3 loop: CASSERSIYEQYF. DNA for the CDR3: TGTGCCAGCAGTGAAAGGTCAATTTACGAGCAGTACTTC.

The rearrangement links TRBV6-6 to TRBJ2-1; tentatively, D is TRBD1 (6 bases). The CDR3 totals 16 residues. Between the trimmed V and J ends, which lost 2 bases and 6 bases, there was a span of 17 bases. The germline CDR1 and CDR2 sequences are MNHNY and SVGAGI (reference sequence). The CDR3 DNA sequence: TGTGCCAGCAGTTACGGGGGCTTGGGTTTTATCAATGAGCAGTTCTTC. This encodes CASSYGGLGFINEQFF.

This clone was seen once. V usage is TRBV9 and J usage is TRBJ2-1; D unresolved. Germline V gene lookup returns CDR1 SGDLS and CDR2 YYNGEE. CDR3 length equals 14 residues. The V end lost 2 bases, the J end lost 0 bases, and 6 bases lay between the germline ends. The CDR3 bases are TGTGCCAGCAGCGTCTTAGACTCCTACAATGAGCAGTTCTTC. Its protein is CASSVLDSYNEQFF. The full variable domain, its missing parts supplied by reference TRBV9 and TRBJ2-1, is DSGVTQTPKHLITATGQRVTLRCSPRSGDLSVYWYQQSLDQGLQFLIQYYNGEERAKGNILERFSAQQFPDLHSELNLSSLELGDSALYFCASSVLDSYNEQFFGPGTRLTVL.

The chain is built from TRBV6-6 and TRBJ2-7; 7 positions agree with TRBD1. Germline assignment: CDR1 MNHNY and CDR2 SVGAGI (reference sequence). V lost 5 bases to trimming and J lost 3 bases; unmatched junction nucleotides: 10. This CDR3 is built from 15 residues. CDR3: CASSRETGNRYEQYF. The CDR3 bases are TGTGCCAGCAGTCGTGAGACAGGGAACCGCTACGAGCAGTACTTC.